This T cell receptor (beta chain) was identified in a study of blood T cell repertoires in COVID-19. The overall study: Researchers got acute and convalescent COVID-19 samples from the United States, Italy and Spain. PBMCs, B-cell-depleted T cells, or T cells provided the cDNA or gDNA that made up the material.

Patients at the Seattle site were enrolled during active infection and followed longitudinally. Only a few counts were recorded for this clone. The V and J ends lost 4 bases and 9 bases respectively, with 18 bases between them. This CDR3 is 14 amino acids long. The V gene's germline CDR1 is LGHDT and CDR2 YNNKEL (reference sequence). In the source study's methods: Estimation of nucleated cell counts relied on the amplification of reference gene primers. TCRdb's copy holds only in-frame clones and misses some; the assay was immunoSEQ multiplex PCR. V and J calls and clone size are given by that table; D and trimming were obtained from the DNA. This repertoire shows roughly 230,000 clones, roughly 80% found once; its top ten account for roughly 10%.

Sequenced sample: peripheral blood. This TCR derives from a woman at least 80 years old with COVID-19, enrolled during active disease. V gene TRBV3-1 (or the pseudogene TRBV3-2) combines with J gene TRBJ1-1, with D perhaps TRBD1 (6 bases). The CDR3 loop reads CASSRNLNRDKAFF. The CDR3 DNA is TGTGCCAGCAGCCGAAACCTTAACAGGGACAAAGCTTTCTTT.